The T cell receptor (beta chain) described here comes from a study of T cell repertoires in cytomegalovirus infection. For the study at large: HLA-B-restricted CMV epitopes that are well studied were used alongside recently identified HLA-C-restricted ones. Public TCR beta signatures provided an indication of both CMV infection and a matching HLA type.

One entry per CDR3 protein results from TCRdb running MiXCR on the reads. The sample has hundreds of thousands of distinct CDR3 sequences; around a third are singletons. This clonotype was counted between two and nine times. No antigen is known for it. Study-wide results and caveats: In two of eight donors, the top clonotype was HLA-C-restricted CMV-specific. Carriers of CMV and the relevant HLA type were discriminated by public TCR beta frequency.

CDR3 length: 12 amino acids. Trimming took off 3 bases at V and 5 bases at J, with 8 bases between the two ends. The sequencing here drew on cultured PBMCs, taken from culture after CMV antigen stimulation. The receptor comes from a human donor in good health (CMV status not recorded). Some clones in this sample may be carry-over from other donors' samples. This chain joins TRBV12-3 or TRBV12-4 and TRBJ2-7; the D is unclear. CDR3 protein: CASSLDAHEQYF. CDR3 nucleotides: TGTGCCAGCAGTTTGGACGCCCACGAGCAGTACTTC.